Below, 4 T cell receptor beta chains from the same sample are listed, as sequenced in a study of shared clonotypes between healthy human individuals. TCRdb keeps only in-frame clones here, not all; method: immunoSEQ multiplex PCR. This table holds 2 million to 2.5 million clones, more than 90% found once. Sequencing input: naive CD4+ T cells sorted from blood. Sample subset: CD45RA+ positively selected. The receptors were gathered from a man aged 18 to 29 in good health.

This clone was counted a single time. The chain is built from TRBV7-9 and TRBJ1-2; 7 bases are a match to TRBD1. CDR3 length equals 16 residues. Germline values: CDR1 SEHNR, CDR2 FQNEAQ (reference sequence). V was clipped by 3 bases and J by 0 bases; unmatched bases: 7. As DNA, the CDR3 is TGTGCCAGCAGCTTCCCCACAGGGGTTCCTAACTATGGCTACACCTTC. It is translated as CASSFPTGVPNYGYTF. Full variable domain (outside the CDR3, taken from reference TRBV7-9 and TRBJ1-2): DTGVSQNPRHKITKRGQNVTFRCDPISEHNRLYWYRQTLGQGPEFLTYFQNEAQLEKSRLLSDRFSAERPKGSFSTLEIQRTEQGDSAMYLCASSFPTGVPNYGYTFGSGTRLTVV.

J is TRBJ2-3 and V is TRBV19; TRBD1 might be the D (6 bases). This CDR3 has 14 amino acids. Per the germline V gene, CDR1 is LNHDA and CDR2 is SQIVND (reference sequence). Deletions cut 9 bases from V and 5 bases from J, with 18 bases between. For the CDR3, the DNA is TGTGCCAGCCAGGGGCCAGGTTCGGTAGATACGCAGTATTTT. Its protein is CASQGPGSVDTQYF.

Points on this clone: This sample also contains other DNA sequences that code for the same CDR3. The V call is TRBV7-2, the J call TRBJ2-7; tentative D call: TRBD1 (6 bases). CDR1 and CDR2 from the germline V gene are SGHTA and FQGNSA. V was clipped by 3 bases and J by 1 base, with 7 bases between them. The CDR3 runs to 13 residues. The CDR3 spells CASSLGHSYEQYF. CDR3 DNA sequence: TGTGCCAGCAGCTTGGGACATTCCTACGAGCAGTACTTC.

The chain couples TRBV6-5 to TRBJ2-5; D may be TRBD1 (6 bases). Trimming removed 7 bases at V and 1 base at J, with 13 bases between. CDR3 length: 14 residues. The germline gives CDR1 MNHEY, CDR2 SVGAGI. The chain's CDR3 is CASKTLGGQETQYF. Written as DNA, the CDR3 is TGTGCCAGCAAAACCCTAGGGGGCCAAGAGACCCAGTACTTC.